This T cell receptor beta chain was recovered during a study of cytomegalovirus exposure and HLA in healthy donors. Study conclusions and caveats: Solely CMV serostatus was available to characterize immune exposure.

Notes on this clone: The antigen is unknown. One end of the junction does not line up with germline, which may come from a read error.

The PCR employed 60 Vbeta primers together with 13 Jbeta primers. Clones were sequenced by immunoSEQ multiplex PCR, and TCRdb holds only the in-frame ones, with some missing. The data contain around 150,000 clones, about four fifths of them seen just once; the ten biggest clones take up 4.3%. This clonotype originated in a woman aged 40 to 50 in good health and CMV-seropositive. The sequencing sample was made of PBMCs.

The CDR3 nucleotides are TGTTCCAGCAGCCCTAGCGGGGGGAAGGGTAAAGATGAGCAGTTCTTC. It specifies CSSSPSGGKGKDEQFF. J is TRBJ2-1 and V is TRBV7-3, with TRBD2 matching 11 bases. CDR3 size: 16 residues. The V gene's germline CDR1 is SGHTA and CDR2 FQGTGA.